This entry lists 10 T cell receptor beta chains sequenced from one sample in a study of shared clonotypes between healthy human individuals. Sequencing used immunoSEQ multiplex PCR; TCRdb keeps in-frame clones, though not all of them. The top ten clones hold roughly 1% of a sample with some 2 million clones, around 96% of them seen once. CD45RO negativity and positive selection for CCR7 defined naive CD8 cells, a population that excluded terminally differentiated effector memory CD45RA+ cells. The sample was naive CD8+ T cells sorted from blood. All receptors derive from a man aged 18 to 29 in good health.

This clone is a singleton in its sample. V gene TRBV5-4 combines with J gene TRBJ2-5; tentatively, D is TRBD1 (5 bases). CDR1 and CDR2 (germline): SGHNT, YYREEE (reference sequence). This CDR3 spans 15 amino acids. V was cut by 2 bases and J by 3 bases, with 14 bases left in between. The CDR3 protein is CASSLGAWTEETQYF. In DNA, the CDR3 is TGTGCCAGCAGCTTAGGGGCCTGGACGGAAGAGACCCAGTACTTC. Complete variable domain (other parts from reference TRBV5-4 and TRBJ2-5): ETGVTQSPTHLIKTRGQQVTLRCSSQSGHNTVSWYQQALGQGPQFIFQYYREEENGRGNFPPRFSGLQFPNYSSELNVNALELDDSALYLCASSLGAWTEETQYFGPGTRLLVL.

The V and J genes are TRBV7-9 and TRBJ2-2; 7 positions match TRBD2. In germline, CDR1 is SEHNR, CDR2 FQNEAQ (reference sequence). The CDR3 runs to 15 residues. J lost 3 bases, V lost 3 bases, and 4 bases had no gene match. CDR3 sequence reads: CASSFLSGYTGELFF. The CDR3 DNA is TGTGCCAGCAGCTTCCTTAGCGGGTACACCGGGGAGCTGTTTTTT. Full variable domain (missing parts from reference TRBV7-9 and TRBJ2-2): DTGVSQNPRHKITKRGQNVTFRCDPISEHNRLYWYRQTLGQGPEFLTYFQNEAQLEKSRLLSDRFSAERPKGSFSTLEIQRTEQGDSAMYLCASSFLSGYTGELFFGEGSRLTVL.

The chain recombines TRBV30 with TRBJ1-5, with a possible D match to TRBD1 (6 bases). V was shortened by 0 bases and J by 7 bases, with 16 bases between the two germline ends. Germline lookup yields CDR1 GTSNPN and CDR2 SVGIG (reference sequence). The CDR3 covers 15 residues. The chain's CDR3 is CAWSVGGDQSQPQHF. CDR3 nucleotide sequence: TGTGCCTGGAGTGTAGGGGGAGATCAATCGCAGCCCCAGCATTTT.

With respect to this clone: Other DNA sequences in this specimen translate into the identical CDR3. This chain joins TRBV7-9 and TRBJ2-3; 7 bases match TRBD1. The CDR3 covers 14 residues. The germline gives CDR1 SEHNR, CDR2 FQNEAQ (reference sequence). Trimming removed 5 bases from V and 1 base from J; junction bases left unmatched: 3. Here the CDR3 reads CASSQGQGTDTQYF. DNA of the CDR3: TGTGCCAGCAGCCAAGGACAGGGCACAGATACGCAGTATTTT.

The rearrangement uses TRBV9 and TRBJ2-3; D may be TRBD2 (6 bases). Germline CDR1 SGDLS, CDR2 YYNGEE. V lost 2 bases and J 0 bases, leaving 13 bases between the germline ends. There are 16 residues in the CDR3. CDR3 sequence reads: CASSVFGGASTDTQYF. As DNA, the CDR3 is TGTGCCAGCAGCGTGTTCGGCGGGGCTAGCACAGATACGCAGTATTTT.

This clone was seen a handful of times. This sample also contains other DNA sequences that code for the same CDR3. The CDR3 region has the DNA TGCAGCGTTGAGGGGGATACGCAGTATTTT. Its protein product is CSVEGDTQYF. The V and J genes are TRBV29-1 and TRBJ2-3; no firm D call. Germline V gives CDR1 SQVTM, CDR2 ANQGSEA. The CDR3 is made up of 10 amino acids. The V end was cut by 3 bases, the J end by 6 bases, with 4 bases between.

The CDR3, as DNA: TGTGCCAGCAGTCCTCAGGACAGGTACGAGCAGTACTTC. It yields the protein CASSPQDRYEQYF. The chain recombines TRBV27 with TRBJ2-7; 7 nucleotides align to TRBD1. CDR1 MNHEY and CDR2 SMNVEV come from the germline V gene (reference sequence). J was trimmed by 4 bases and V by 5 bases; bases with no gene match: 5. This CDR3 region has 13 residues.

The rearrangement uses TRBV27 and TRBJ1-2; D not certain. V was trimmed by 2 bases and J by 7 bases, leaving 14 bases between them. The CDR3 sequence is 14 residues long. Germline V gene data show CDR1 as MNHEY and CDR2 as SMNVEV (reference sequence). The CDR3 loop is CASSLVGGSSGYTF. For the CDR3, the DNA is TGTGCCAGCAGTTTAGTCGGAGGGAGCTCTGGCTACACCTTC.

V gene TRBV4-1 combines with J gene TRBJ2-1; 14 nucleotides match TRBD2. The CDR3 contains 16 residues. Trimming removed 2 bases from V and 11 bases from J; junction bases left unmatched: 8. CDR1 is MGHRA, CDR2 YSYEKL, per germline. This CDR3 is CASSQNPGLAGEKQFF. The CDR3 DNA reads TGCGCCAGCAGCCAAAACCCGGGACTAGCGGGAGAAAAGCAGTTCTTC.

J is TRBJ2-3 and V is TRBV6-5, with D maybe TRBD2 (5 bases). Trimming removed 2 bases at V and 2 bases at J, with 11 bases between. This CDR3 spans 15 amino acids. Germline values: CDR1 MNHEY, CDR2 SVGAGI. The chain's CDR3 is CASSYVGESTDTQYF. In nucleotides, the CDR3 is TGTGCCAGCAGTTACGTCGGGGAATCCACAGATACGCAGTATTTT.